This is a list of T cell receptor beta chains from one sample in a study of T-cell reconstitution after alpha-beta-depleted transplantation in children. TCRdb re-analysed the PCR reads in MiXCR, keeping a single row per CDR3 protein. The sample consists of a few hundred thousand distinct CDR3 sequences, 25% to 30% of them appearing once. The source was PBMCs, collected before TCRalphabeta/CD19-depleted stem cell transplant. The receptor set was obtained from a boy under two years old with Wiskott-Aldrich syndrome, due to receive a stem cell transplant. Both conserved end residues are part of each CDR3. Each record gives: J gene, D gene, V gene, clone size, CDR3 DNA, CDR3 protein. A D gene is named only where the DNA matches it firmly. Size is omitted from some rows. Given values are once, few, many or a class for expanded clones.

TRBJ1-5 | . | TRBV10-3 | few | TGTGCCATCGCCGCGAATAGCAATCAGCCCCAGCATTTT | CAIAANSNQPQHF
TRBJ2-5 | TRBD2 | TRBV20-1 | . | TGCAGTGCTAGCGGGACTAGTCGGGAGACCCAGTACTTC | CSASGTSRETQYF
TRBJ2-3 | . | TRBV20-1 | . | TGCAGTGCTAGAGATTTGGGTCGGGCCCAAGGTCTGTGGCAGTATTTT | CSARDLGRAQGLWQYF
TRBJ2-1 | . | TRBV5-1 | . | TGCGCCAGCAGCTTTTCGGGCCTCGGAGGTGAGCAGTTCTTC | CASSFSGLGGEQFF
TRBJ1-5 | . | TRBV7-8 | . | TGTGCCAGCAGCTTAGGTGCAGGGGTAGCCTATAGCAATCAGCCCCAGCATTTT | CASSLGAGVAYSNQPQHF
TRBJ1-5 | . | TRBV21-1 | . | TGTGCCAGCAGCCCTACGACAGGGCCCAACCTTCGCTTCAATCAGCCCCAGCATTTT | CASSPTTGPNLRFNQPQHF
TRBJ1-2 | . | TRBV12-3/TRBV12-4 | . | TGTGCCAGCAGTTTAAACGGGCCGACTTACGGCTATACCTTC | CASSLNGPTYGYTF
TRBJ2-3 | TRBD2 | TRBV5-1 | . | TGCGCCAGCAGCTCGGACCCACTAGCGGGAGGGCTTGCCACAGATACGCAGTATTTT | CASSSDPLAGGLATDTQYF
TRBJ2-5 | . | TRBV5-1 | . | TGCGCCAGCAGTGGGTGGGACCGAAAAGAGACCCAGTACTTC | CASSGWDRKETQYF
TRBJ2-2 | . | TRBV11-2 | . | TGTGCCAGCAGCATTTTTGCAGGGCTCGGGACCGGGGAGCTGTTTTTT | CASSIFAGLGTGELFF
TRBJ2-3 | . | TRBV25-1 | few | TGTGCCAGCAGTGAATATTTGGGGACAGATACGCAGTATTTT | CASSEYLGTDTQYF
TRBJ2-3 | TRBD2 | TRBV20-1 | few | TGCAGTGCACCGACTAGCGGGAGATCAGATACGCAGTATTTT | CSAPTSGRSDTQYF
TRBJ2-1 | TRBD1 | TRBV19 | many | TGTGCCAGTACCTTGGGACAGGGCTACAATGAGCAGTTCTTC | CASTLGQGYNEQFF
TRBJ2-7 | TRBD1 | TRBV7-9 | . | TGTGCCAGCAGCTTATCGGAGACAGGGTTGAGTGAGCAGTACTTC | CASSLSETGLSEQYF
TRBJ2-2 | . | TRBV29-1 | . | TGCAGCGTTCGCGGATCCGGTTACACCGGGGAGCTGTTTTTT | CSVRGSGYTGELFF
TRBJ1-1 | . | TRBV2 | . | TGTGCCAGCAGAAAAAGGGGGGACTTACCCAAAGCTTTCTTT | CASRKRGDLPKAFF
TRBJ2-6 | . | TRBV29-1 | . | TGCAGCGTTGGGGAGTCTGGGGCCAACGTCCTGACTTTC | CSVGESGANVLTF
TRBJ2-7 | TRBD2 | TRBV27 | . | TGTGCCAGCAGTGAGACATGGGCTAGCGGAGGCCGCCTCTACGAGCAGTACTTC | CASSETWASGGRLYEQYF
TRBJ2-2 | TRBD2 | TRBV20-1 | . | TGCAGTGCTAGACTAGCACTAGCGGGAGTAGGTACCGGGGAGCTGTTTTTT | CSARLALAGVGTGELFF
TRBJ1-1 | TRBD1 | TRBV29-1 | . | TGCAGCGTTCGGGACAGCCACACTGAAGCTTTCTTT | CSVRDSHTEAFF
TRBJ2-2 | TRBD1 | TRBV29-1 | many | TGCAGCGTTGATTTTGGGACAGGTGTCACCGGGGAGCTGTTTTTT | CSVDFGTGVTGELFF
TRBJ2-7 | . | TRBV15 | . | TGTGCCACCAGCAGGCGCAGGAGCTCCTACGAGCAGTACTTC | CATSRRRSSYEQYF
TRBJ2-7 | TRBD1 | TRBV12-3/TRBV12-4 | . | TGTGCCAGCCTCCGGGACAGGGGTTCCTACGAGCAGTACTTC | CASLRDRGSYEQYF
TRBJ2-1 | TRBD2 | TRBV29-1 | few | TGCAGCGGCACTAGCGGTGATTGGAATGAGCAGTTCTTC | CSGTSGDWNEQFF
TRBJ2-7 | . | TRBV2 | few | TGTGCCAGCAGGGGACTGGTGAAATACGAGCAGTACTTC | CASRGLVKYEQYF
TRBJ1-1 | . | TRBV12-3/TRBV12-4 | . | TGTGCCAGCAGGTTAATGGTCGGGGGCGTCAACACTGAAGCTTTCTTT | CASRLMVGGVNTEAFF
TRBJ2-2 | . | TRBV5-1 | few | TGCGCCAGCAGCTTAGCCCAGACGGGCGACGGGGAGCTGTTTTTT | CASSLAQTGDGELFF
TRBJ2-5 | TRBD2 | TRBV5-1 | few | TGCGCCAGCAGCTTGGCCGGGCTAGCGGGAGTGGGAGAGACCCAGTACTTC | CASSLAGLAGVGETQYF
TRBJ2-3 | TRBD2 | TRBV10-3 | . | TGTGCCACCTCTCTAGCGGGAGCGCCAGATACGCAGTATTTT | CATSLAGAPDTQYF
TRBJ1-1 | . | TRBV5-1 | . | TGCGCCAGCAGCCGCCGGGCGGGGGACACTGAAGCTTTCTTT | CASSRRAGDTEAFF
TRBJ1-1 | TRBD1 | TRBV12-5 | few | TGTGCTAGTGGTTTGGGGGACAGGGGCGCTGAAGCTTTCTTT | CASGLGDRGAEAFF
TRBJ2-4 | . | TRBV29-1 | few | TGCAGCGTTGAATTGATTTTAGCCAAAAACATTCAGTACTTC | CSVELILAKNIQYF
TRBJ2-5 | TRBD2 | TRBV27 | . | TGTGCCAGCAGCAGCTGGGGCGGGAGTGGAGAGACCCAGTACTTC | CASSSWGGSGETQYF
TRBJ2-3 | TRBD2 | TRBV15 | few | TGTGCCACCAGCTTGCTAGCGGGAAATTCAGATACGCAGTATTTT | CATSLLAGNSDTQYF
TRBJ2-3 | . | TRBV9 | few | TGTGCCAGCAGCGGTAGCGGAATCACAGATACGCAGTATTTT | CASSGSGITDTQYF
TRBJ2-5 | TRBD2 | TRBV20-1 | . | TGCAGTGCTATTAGCGGGAGAAAAGGGTACCAAGAGACCCAGTACTTC | CSAISGRKGYQETQYF
TRBJ2-4 | TRBD2 | TRBV3-1 | . | TGTGCCAGCTGCCCTATAGTGATGGTTCGGGAGGGAGTGAACATTCAGTACTTC | CASCPIVMVREGVNIQYF
TRBJ2-1 | . | TRBV7-1 | . | TGTGCCAGCAGCTACCGGGACTCCCATGAGCAGTTCTTC | CASSYRDSHEQFF
TRBJ2-5 | . | TRBV5-1 | . | TGCGCCAGCAGCCGATTTTACTACCAAGAGACCCAGTACTTC | CASSRFYYQETQYF
TRBJ1-1 | . | TRBV5-1 | . | TGCGCCAGCAGCTCTATCCTCGGACGGAACACTGAAGCTTTCTTT | CASSSILGRNTEAFF
TRBJ2-3 | . | TRBV12-3/TRBV12-4 | many | TGTGCCAGCAGTTTCCGTGGGAGGACAGATACGCAGTATTTT | CASSFRGRTDTQYF
TRBJ2-5 | . | TRBV7-2 | few | TGTGCCAGCAGCTTCTCTAGCGCTAAAGAGACCCAGTACTTC | CASSFSSAKETQYF
TRBJ2-7 | TRBD1 | TRBV4-1 | few | TGCGCCAGCAGCCGCGGACAGGGGCTATGGTCCTACGAGCAGTACTTC | CASSRGQGLWSYEQYF